The 23 T cell receptor beta chains below come from one sample, sequenced in a study of shared clonotypes between healthy human individuals. Method: immunoSEQ multiplex PCR; TCRdb's copy keeps in-frame clones and lacks some. The sample shows about 680,000 clones, about three quarters of them seen only once. The sample taken for sequencing was memory CD4+ T cells sorted from blood. Subset in this sample: CD45RA-negative fraction. All receptors derive from a woman aged 25 to 39 in good health.

This clone was counted a few times. This rearrangement joins TRBV4-1 to TRBJ2-7; a possible D gene is TRBD2 (5 bases). Germline CDR1 MGHRA, CDR2 YSYEKL. Trimming removed 3 bases from V and 4 bases from J, with 22 bases in between. The CDR3 is 17 amino acids. CDR3 sequence reads: CASSQGFDTGIPYEQYF. CDR3 coding DNA: TGCGCCAGCAGCCAGGGGTTTGATACGGGGATTCCATACGAGCAGTACTTC.

The chain employs TRBV28 and TRBJ1-4; D gene uncertain. CDR1 and CDR2 (germline): MDHEN, SYDVKM. The CDR3 spans 13 residues. The ends were cut back, 4 bases at V and 0 bases at J, with 3 bases in the middle. CDR3 in DNA: TGTGCCAGCAGTTCTTCAACTAATGAAAAACTGTTTTTT. As protein: CASSSSTNEKLFF.

The chain joins TRBV27 to TRBJ2-2; 9 bases align to TRBD1. The germline V gene encodes CDR1 MNHEY and CDR2 SMNVEV (reference sequence). The CDR3 totals 15 residues. The V segment lost 5 bases and the J segment 8 bases; nucleotides outside the gene matches: 9. Here the CDR3 DNA reads TGTGCCAGCAGTCGGGACAGGGTGCCTGGGGGGGAGCTGTTTTTT. It yields the protein CASSRDRVPGGELFF.

The J gene is TRBJ1-5, the V gene TRBV27; TRBD1 is a possible D gene (5 bases). CDR3 size: 15 residues. Trimming took off 5 bases at V and 3 bases at J, with 14 bases between the two ends. Germline V gene data show CDR1 as MNHEY and CDR2 as SMNVEV (reference sequence). Written as DNA, the CDR3 is TGTGCCAGCAGTAAGGCAGGGAAACACAATCAGCCCCAGCATTTT. Translating it yields CASSKAGKHNQPQHF.

CDR3 DNA sequence: TGCGCCAGCAGCCCCGGGGGGAGCGGGAGGGACAATGAGCAGTTCTTC. It translates to CASSPGGSGRDNEQFF. The chain links TRBV5-1 to TRBJ2-1, with 10 bases identical to TRBD2. V shed 4 bases and J 5 bases; nucleotides not matched to a gene: 9. Germline V gene data show CDR1 as SGHRS and CDR2 as YFSETQ. The CDR3 sequence is 16 residues long.

In the case of this clone: Mismatch with germline at one junction end may stem from a read error. This chain connects TRBV11-3 to TRBJ2-3; 8 bases align to TRBD2. The CDR3 length is 13 residues. CDR1 is SGHNT, CDR2 YENEEA, per germline. The CDR3: CASSLGVSEGLAW. The CDR3, as DNA: TGTGCCAGCAGCTTAGGGGTCTCCGAAGGACTAGCTTGG. The entire variable domain, with the rest obtained from reference TRBV11-3 and TRBJ2-3, is as follows: EAGVVQSPRYKIIEKKQPVAFWCNPISGHNTLYWYLQNLGQGPELLIRYENEEAVDDSQLPKDRFSAERLKGVDSTLKIQPAELGDSAVYLCASSLGVSEGLAWGPGTRLTVL.

This clone has a single count. The chain is built from TRBV29-1 and TRBJ2-5; D might be TRBD1 (6 bases). Judging by the DNA end, TRBJ2-7 fits better; the J call may be wrong. The CDR3 sequence is 15 residues long. Germline CDR1 is SQVTM and CDR2 is ANQGSEA. As DNA, the CDR3 is TGCAGCGTTGAAGAATGCAGACAGGCCAACTACGAGCAGTACTTC. Protein sequence: CSVEECRQANYEQYF.

V gene TRBV29-1 combines with J gene TRBJ2-3; 9 positions agree with TRBD2. Germline lookup yields CDR1 SQVTM and CDR2 ANQGSEA. With 1 base clipped from V and 2 bases from J, the junction kept 4 bases outside the gene matches. This CDR3 has 15 residues. The CDR3, as DNA: TGCAGCGTTGAAGCGACTAGCGGACACACAGATACGCAGTATTTT. It encodes CSVEATSGHTDTQYF.

In its sample, this clone was seen a few times. The chain combines TRBV18 with TRBJ2-7; 8 nucleotides line up with TRBD2. Germline V gene sequence: CDR1 KGHSH, CDR2 LQKENI. The trim removed 3 bases at V and 2 bases at J, leaving 6 bases unmatched. CDR3 size: 15 residues. The CDR3 DNA sequence: TGTGCCAGCTCACCCCAGCGGGAGATCACCTACGAGCAGTACTTC. Its translation: CASSPQREITYEQYF. Using reference TRBV18 and TRBJ2-7 for the parts outside the CDR3, the full variable domain is NAGVMQNPRHLVRRRGQEARLRCSPMKGHSHVYWYRQLPEEGLKFMVYLQKENIIDESGMPKERFSAEFPKEGPSILRIQQVVRGDSAAYFCASSPQREITYEQYFGPGTRLTVT.

This sequence joins TRBV5-1 and TRBJ2-2, with TRBD1 identical over 9 bases. The junction had 8 bases not matched to a gene; V was cut back by 5 bases and J by 3 bases. The CDR3 is made up of 16 amino acids. Germline assignment: CDR1 SGHRS and CDR2 YFSETQ. The CDR3 loop reads CASRSTGGEDTGELFF. CDR3 nucleotides: TGCGCCAGCAGATCTACAGGGGGCGAAGACACCGGGGAGCTGTTTTTT.

The chain employs TRBV11-3 and TRBJ1-2; 8 bases agree with TRBD1. This CDR3 region has 16 residues. V lost 1 base to trimming and J lost 7 bases; unmatched junction nucleotides: 11. CDR1 SGHNT and CDR2 YENEEA come from the germline V gene. Here the CDR3 reads CASSLAKLKTGAGYTF. The CDR3, as DNA: TGTGCCAGCAGCTTAGCCAAGCTGAAGACAGGGGCTGGCTACACCTTC.

The chain uses TRBV11-2 and TRBJ2-1; 9 bases are a match to TRBD1. Germline V lookup: CDR1 SGHAT, CDR2 FQNNGV. The CDR3 runs 14 residues. Trimming cost V 6 bases and J 6 bases; bases outside gene matches: 6. As DNA, the CDR3 is TGTGCCAGCAGGGGACAGGGCCTGATCAATGAGCAGTTCTTC. It translates to CASRGQGLINEQFF.

The chain carries TRBV2 and TRBJ2-2; D not certain. The CDR3 is 15 amino acids. Germline V gene sequence: CDR1 SNHLY, CDR2 FYNNEI. V lost 3 bases and J 6 bases, leaving 14 bases between the germline ends. CDR3 sequence reads: CASSDLALTPGELFF. CDR3 bases: TGTGCCAGCAGTGATTTGGCCCTCACCCCCGGGGAGCTGTTTTTT.

This clone was detected only a few times. The J gene is TRBJ1-2, the V gene TRBV4-1, with TRBD1 as a possible D gene (6 bases). Per germline, CDR1 MGHRA and CDR2 YSYEKL. The CDR3 covers 15 residues. Trimming removed 3 bases from V and 0 bases from J, with 11 bases in between. In DNA, the CDR3 is TGCGCCAGCAGCCACCGGACAGAAGCTAACTATGGCTACACCTTC. It yields the protein CASSHRTEANYGYTF.

The CDR3 sequence: CASSQDLRRLAFF. As DNA, the CDR3 is TGTGCCAGCAGCCAAGATTTACGGAGGCTGGCTTTCTTT. The gene calls are TRBV4-2 and TRBJ1-1, with D hard to call. V was cut by 0 bases and J by 11 bases, with 13 bases left in between. Looked up from germline, CDR1 is LGHNA and CDR2 is YNFKEQ. The CDR3 loop spans 13 amino acids.

There are a few counts of this clone. The gene calls are TRBV18 and TRBJ1-4, with 7 bases fitting TRBD1. Trimming took 4 bases from V and 8 from J; bases not matched to a gene: 19. Germline V CDR1 and CDR2: KGHSH, LQKENI. This CDR3 spans 18 amino acids. DNA for the CDR3: TGTGCCAGCTCACGGAGGGGACAGATCGCGGAGGGGCTAGAAAAACTGTTTTTT. Translated: CASSRRGQIAEGLEKLFF.

This chain links TRBV4-1 with TRBJ2-7; 10 nucleotides line up with TRBD2. Germline trimming cut 1 base from V and 5 bases from J; bases unmatched to any gene: 17. This CDR3 contains 19 residues. Per germline, CDR1 MGHRA and CDR2 YSYEKL. The DNA of the CDR3 is TGCGCCAGCAGCCAAGTTGTACCCGTCGTGGCTAGCGGGAGTAACGAGCAGTACTTC. It specifies CASSQVVPVVASGSNEQYF.

This sequence joins TRBV9 and TRBJ1-1, with D uncertain. This CDR3 region has 12 residues. Deletions cut 3 bases from V and 11 bases from J, with 14 bases between. Germline V gene lookup returns CDR1 SGDLS and CDR2 YYNGEE. CDR3 amino acids: CASSADGLGAFF. CDR3 nucleotides: TGTGCCAGCAGCGCAGACGGGCTGGGGGCTTTCTTT.

The rearrangement uses TRBV29-1 and TRBJ2-3; TRBD1 is a possible D gene (5 bases). The ends were cut back, 1 base at V and 6 bases at J, with 8 bases in the middle. The CDR3 consists of 12 residues. Germline lookup yields CDR1 SQVTM and CDR2 ANQGSEA. The CDR3 sequence: CSVEVPGDTQYF. The DNA for the CDR3 is TGCAGCGTTGAAGTTCCAGGGGATACGCAGTATTTT.

The V and J genes are TRBV2 and TRBJ1-1, with D hard to call. Germline V gene sequence: CDR1 SNHLY, CDR2 FYNNEI. V gave up 3 bases and J gave up 3 bases, with 11 bases separating them. The CDR3 is 14 amino acids. Here the CDR3 DNA reads TGTGCCAGCAGTGAGTTAGGCCAAGACACTGAAGCTTTCTTT. Amino acid sequence: CASSELGQDTEAFF.

This clone was observed a few times. This rearrangement joins TRBV10-3 to TRBJ2-7; D uncertain. The germline gives CDR1 ENHRY, CDR2 SYGVKD. The CDR3 covers 12 residues. Trimming took 1 base from V and 1 from J, leaving 2 bases between them. The CDR3 reads CAISEYSYEQYF. CDR3 in DNA: TGTGCCATCAGTGAGTATTCCTACGAGCAGTACTTC.

The V gene is TRBV28, the J gene TRBJ2-3, with D uncertain. This CDR3 is built from 15 residues. From germline, CDR1 is MDHEN and CDR2 SYDVKM. V was shortened by 7 bases and J by 1 base, with 15 bases between the two germline ends. The CDR3 DNA is TGTGCCAGCAAAGGAGCGCAGGCCCGCACAGATACGCAGTATTTT. Its protein product is CASKGAQARTDTQYF.

The chain couples TRBV7-9 to TRBJ2-7; D possibly corresponds to TRBD1 (6 bases). The CDR3 has 16 amino acids. The germline CDR1 and CDR2 sequences are SEHNR and FQNEAQ (reference sequence). Deletions cut 5 bases from V and 2 bases from J, with 19 bases between. In DNA, the CDR3 is TGTGCCAGCAGCCCCCCACAGGGCCCGCAGGCCTACGAGCAGTACTTC. Encoded protein: CASSPPQGPQAYEQYF.